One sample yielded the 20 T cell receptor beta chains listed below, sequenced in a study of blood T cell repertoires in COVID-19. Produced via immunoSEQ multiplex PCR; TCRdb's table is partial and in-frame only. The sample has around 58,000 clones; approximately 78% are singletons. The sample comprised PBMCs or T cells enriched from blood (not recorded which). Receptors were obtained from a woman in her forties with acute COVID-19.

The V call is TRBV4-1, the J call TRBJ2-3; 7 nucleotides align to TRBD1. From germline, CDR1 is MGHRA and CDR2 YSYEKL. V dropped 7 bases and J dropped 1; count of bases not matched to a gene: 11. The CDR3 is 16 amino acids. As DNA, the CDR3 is TGCGCCAGCACCAAAAGCGGTACAGGGGGCACAGATACGCAGTATTTT. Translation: CASTKSGTGGTDTQYF.

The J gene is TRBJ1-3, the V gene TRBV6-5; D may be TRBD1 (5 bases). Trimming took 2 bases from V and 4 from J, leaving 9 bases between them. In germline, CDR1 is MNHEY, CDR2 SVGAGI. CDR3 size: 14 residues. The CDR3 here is CASSYDSLGNTIYF. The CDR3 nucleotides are TGTGCCAGCAGTTACGACAGCTTAGGAAACACCATATATTTT.

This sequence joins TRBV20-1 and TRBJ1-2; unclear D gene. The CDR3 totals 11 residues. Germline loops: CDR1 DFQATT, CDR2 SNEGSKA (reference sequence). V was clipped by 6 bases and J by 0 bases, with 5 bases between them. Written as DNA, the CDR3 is TGCAGTGCCGTAGCTAACTATGGCTACACCTTC. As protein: CSAVANYGYTF.

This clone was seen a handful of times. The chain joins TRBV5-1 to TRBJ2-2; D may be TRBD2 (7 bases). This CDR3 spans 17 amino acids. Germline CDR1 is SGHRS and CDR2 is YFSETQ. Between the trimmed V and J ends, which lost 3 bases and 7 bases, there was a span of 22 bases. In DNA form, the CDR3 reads TGCGCCAGCAGCTCCCATGGGTCCAGCGGGGACAACGGGGAGCTGTTTTTT. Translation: CASSSHGSSGDNGELFF.

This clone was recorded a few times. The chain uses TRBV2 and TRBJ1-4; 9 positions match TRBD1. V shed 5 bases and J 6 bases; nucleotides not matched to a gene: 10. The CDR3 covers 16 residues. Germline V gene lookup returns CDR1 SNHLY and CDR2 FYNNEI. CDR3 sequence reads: CASSPGTGRGDEKLFF. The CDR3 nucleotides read TGTGCCAGCAGTCCCGGGACAGGGAGAGGGGATGAAAAACTGTTTTTT.

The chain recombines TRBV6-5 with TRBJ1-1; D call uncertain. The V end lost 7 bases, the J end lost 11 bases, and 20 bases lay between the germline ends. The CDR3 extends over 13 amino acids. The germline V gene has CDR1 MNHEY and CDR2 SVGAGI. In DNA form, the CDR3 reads TGTGCCAGCACCGAGGGCCAGAACCGACGGGCTTTCTTT. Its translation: CASTEGQNRRAFF.

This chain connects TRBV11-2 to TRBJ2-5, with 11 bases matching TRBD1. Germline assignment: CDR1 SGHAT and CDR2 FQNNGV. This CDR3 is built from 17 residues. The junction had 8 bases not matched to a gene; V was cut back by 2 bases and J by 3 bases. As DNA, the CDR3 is TGTGCCAGCAGCTTACGCCGGGACAGGGGGGATAAAGAGACCCAGTACTTC. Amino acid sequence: CASSLRRDRGDKETQYF.

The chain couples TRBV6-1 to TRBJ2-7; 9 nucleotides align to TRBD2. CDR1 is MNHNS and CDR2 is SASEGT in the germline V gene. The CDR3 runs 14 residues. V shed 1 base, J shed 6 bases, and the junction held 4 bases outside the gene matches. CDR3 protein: CASSEVSGSIEQYF. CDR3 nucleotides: TGTGCCAGCAGTGAAGTTAGCGGGAGCATCGAGCAGTACTTC.

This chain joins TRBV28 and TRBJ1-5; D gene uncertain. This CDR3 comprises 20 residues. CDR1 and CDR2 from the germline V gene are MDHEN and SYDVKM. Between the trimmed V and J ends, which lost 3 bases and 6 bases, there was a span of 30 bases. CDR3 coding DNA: TGTGCCAGCAGTTTCCCCTTTGGCTTAGAGAGCGCCAGTCTTGGTCAGCCCCAGCATTTT. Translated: CASSFPFGLESASLGQPQHF.

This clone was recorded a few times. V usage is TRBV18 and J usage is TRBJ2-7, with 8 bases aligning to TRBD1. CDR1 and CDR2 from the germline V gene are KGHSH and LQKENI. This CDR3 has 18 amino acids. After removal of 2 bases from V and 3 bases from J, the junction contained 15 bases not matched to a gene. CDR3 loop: CASSPGPPGQGGYYEQYF. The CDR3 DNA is TGTGCCAGCTCACCAGGGCCCCCCGGACAGGGTGGCTACTACGAGCAGTACTTC.

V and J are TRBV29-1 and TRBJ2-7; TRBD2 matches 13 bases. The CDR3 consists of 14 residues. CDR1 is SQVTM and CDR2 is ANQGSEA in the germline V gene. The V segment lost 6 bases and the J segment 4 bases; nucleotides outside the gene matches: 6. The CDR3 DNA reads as TGCAGCGTCGACGGACTAGCGGGAGTGTACGAGCAGTACTTC. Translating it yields CSVDGLAGVYEQYF.

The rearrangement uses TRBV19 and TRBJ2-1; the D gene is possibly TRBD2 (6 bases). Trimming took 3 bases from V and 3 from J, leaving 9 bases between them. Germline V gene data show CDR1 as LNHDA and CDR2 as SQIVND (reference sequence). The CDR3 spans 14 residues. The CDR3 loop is CASSIGTYYNEQFF. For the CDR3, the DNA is TGTGCCAGTAGTATCGGGACTTACTACAATGAGCAGTTCTTC.

The CDR3 nucleotides read TGTGCCAGCAGCTTGAGACAGGGCGGGTATGGCTACACCTTC. As protein: CASSLRQGGYGYTF. This chain connects TRBV5-4 to TRBJ1-2, with TRBD1 identical over 7 bases. The CDR3 totals 14 residues. The germline V gene encodes CDR1 SGHNT and CDR2 YYREEE (reference sequence). With 1 base clipped from V and 5 bases from J, the junction kept 5 bases outside the gene matches.

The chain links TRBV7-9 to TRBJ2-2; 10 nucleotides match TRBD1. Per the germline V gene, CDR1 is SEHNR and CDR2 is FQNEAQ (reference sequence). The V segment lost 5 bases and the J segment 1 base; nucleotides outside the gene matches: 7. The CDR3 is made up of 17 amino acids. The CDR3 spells CASSARQGALNTGELFF. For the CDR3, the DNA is TGTGCCAGCAGCGCCAGACAGGGGGCGCTGAACACCGGGGAGCTGTTTTTT.

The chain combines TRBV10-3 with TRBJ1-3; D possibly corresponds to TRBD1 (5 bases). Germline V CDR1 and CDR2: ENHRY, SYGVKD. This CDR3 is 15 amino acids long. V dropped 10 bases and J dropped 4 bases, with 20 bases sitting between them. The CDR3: CATYFGGAAGNTIYF. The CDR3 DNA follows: TGTGCCACCTATTTCGGGGGAGCTGCCGGAAACACCATATATTTT.

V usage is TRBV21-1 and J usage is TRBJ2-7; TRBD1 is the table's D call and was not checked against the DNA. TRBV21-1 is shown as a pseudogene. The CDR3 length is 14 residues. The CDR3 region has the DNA TGTGCCAGCAGCAAATATGACAGTCCCTACGAGCAGTACTTC. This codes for CASSKYDSPYEQYF.

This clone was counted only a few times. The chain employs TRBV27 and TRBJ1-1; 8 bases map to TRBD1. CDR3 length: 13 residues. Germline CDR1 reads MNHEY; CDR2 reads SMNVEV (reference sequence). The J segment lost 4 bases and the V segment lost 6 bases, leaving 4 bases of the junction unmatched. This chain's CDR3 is CASRGTGGTEAFF. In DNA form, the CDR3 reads TGTGCCAGCAGAGGCACAGGGGGCACTGAAGCTTTCTTT.

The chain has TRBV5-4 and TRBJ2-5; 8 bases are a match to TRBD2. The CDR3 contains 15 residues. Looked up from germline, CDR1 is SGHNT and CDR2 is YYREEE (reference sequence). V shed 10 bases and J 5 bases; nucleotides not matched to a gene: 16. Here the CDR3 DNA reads TGTGCCCTGAGCACTAGCGGATCTCGTTGGGAGACCCAGTACTTC. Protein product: CALSTSGSRWETQYF.

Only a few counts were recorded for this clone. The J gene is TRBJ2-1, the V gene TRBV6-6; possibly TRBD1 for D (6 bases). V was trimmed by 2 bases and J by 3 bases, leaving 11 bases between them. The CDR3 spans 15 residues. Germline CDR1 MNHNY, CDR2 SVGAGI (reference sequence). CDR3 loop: CASSYEDSRYNEQFF. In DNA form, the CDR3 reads TGTGCCAGCAGTTACGAGGACAGCCGCTACAATGAGCAGTTCTTC.

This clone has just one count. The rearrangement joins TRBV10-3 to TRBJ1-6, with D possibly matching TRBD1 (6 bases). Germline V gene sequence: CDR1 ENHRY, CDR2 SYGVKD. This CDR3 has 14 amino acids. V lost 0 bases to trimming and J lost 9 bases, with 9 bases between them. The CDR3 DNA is TGTGCCATCAGTGAGTCAGGGGGTGGTTCACCCCTCCACTTT. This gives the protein CAISESGGGSPLHF.